This T cell receptor (beta chain) was profiled in a study of blood T cell repertoires in COVID-19. Study details: There were acute and convalescent COVID-19 samples, and they came from the United States, Italy and Spain.

In the source study's methods: Reference gene primer amplification gave estimated nucleated cell counts. Profiled with immunoSEQ multiplex PCR; TCRdb holds only in-frame clones, not every one. The DNA was the basis for D and trimming; V, J and clone size are from that table. The table includes under 300,000 clones, about 85% detected once. Trimming stripped 1 base from V and 4 bases from J, with 10 bases between. The CDR3 has 15 residues. Germline V gene sequence: CDR1 KGHSH, CDR2 LQKENI. This clonotype was sampled from a man aged 55 to 70 who had recovered from COVID-19. The chain combines TRBV18 with TRBJ2-2, with D maybe TRBD2 (6 bases). What was sequenced was peripheral blood. The CDR3, as DNA: TGTGCCAGCTCACCACAGGAGGGGCGCACCGGGGAGCTGTTTTTT. Its translation is CASSPQEGRTGELFF.